The clone carrying this T cell receptor (beta chain) was recorded many times. Its specificity is not known. cDNA molecules, individually, were tagged with unique molecular identifiers. TCRdb recomputed calls from the 5' RACE reads with MiXCR, one row per CDR3 protein. The profile shows some 60,000 distinct CDR3 sequences, roughly a tenth of them singletons. This CDR3 has 16 residues. V lost 3 bases and J lost 0, with 12 bases in between. Germline V CDR1 and CDR2: SGHAT, FQNNGV. The data were obtained in a study of early T cells in non-severe SARS-CoV-2 infection. Overall study results and limits: VDJdb matches were skewed toward anti-spike CD8 T cell responses.

This clonotype was sampled from an adult who was a healthcare worker with PCR-confirmed SARS-CoV-2 infection or an uninfected control (not recorded which). This rearrangement joins TRBV11-2 to TRBJ1-3; unclear D gene. The sample comprised whole blood. The CDR3 nucleotides read TGTGCCAGCAGCTTTCGAGACCTAAGCTCTGGAAACACCATATATTTT. Translation: CASSFRDLSSGNTIYF.